Listed here are 29 T cell receptor beta chains from one sample, sequenced in a study of blood T cells in healthy people across ages. PCR was performed a second time for about 7 to 12 cycles using a sample-barcoded 5' primer and a J-beta primer mix. A single record per CDR3 protein comes from TCRdb applying MiXCR to the 5' RACE reads. Of 700,000 to 950,000 distinct CDR3 sequences in the sample, roughly 64% were seen once. Material for sequencing was blood. These receptors were collected from a man aged 30 to 45 in good health.

The gene calls are TRBV7-2 and TRBJ2-1; maybe TRBD2 (5 bases). CDR1 and CDR2 (germline): SGHTA, FQGNSA. There are 14 residues in the CDR3. The V end lost 5 bases, the J end lost 13 bases, and 21 bases lay between the germline ends. CDR3 residues: CASSPTLVRETQFF. The CDR3 DNA follows: TGTGCCAGCAGCCCAACACTAGTTCGAGAGACCCAGTTCTTC.

The rearrangement uses TRBV28 and TRBJ2-4, with 8 bases matching TRBD1. V trimming: 5 bases; J trimming: 7 bases; junction bases outside the gene matches: 7. Germline lookup yields CDR1 MDHEN and CDR2 SYDVKM. The CDR3 totals 14 residues. The CDR3 here is CASSPGDRWNIQYF. The DNA of the CDR3 is TGTGCCAGCAGTCCCGGGGACAGGTGGAACATTCAGTACTTC.

The chain joins TRBV5-1 to TRBJ2-5, with no clear D. V lost 1 base, J lost 5 bases, and 9 bases lay in between. Germline V lookup: CDR1 SGHRS, CDR2 YFSETQ. This CDR3 region has 13 residues. CDR3 amino acids: CASSLTPKETQYF. The CDR3 coding sequence is TGCGCCAGCAGCTTGACACCTAAGGAGACCCAGTACTTC.

The chain carries TRBV10-3 and TRBJ2-4; D possibly corresponds to TRBD2 (7 bases). Trimming removed 3 bases at V and 3 bases at J, with 15 bases between. This CDR3 is built from 16 residues. Germline values: CDR1 ENHRY, CDR2 SYGVKD. CDR3 sequence: CAISETRGPYKNIQYF. In DNA, the CDR3 is TGTGCCATCAGTGAAACGCGGGGGCCCTACAAAAACATTCAGTACTTC.

The chain recombines TRBV4-3 with TRBJ1-1; 7 positions match TRBD1. The V and J ends lost 0 bases and 5 bases, in that order; junction bases with no gene match: 9. There are 16 residues in the CDR3. In germline, CDR1 is LGHNA, CDR2 YSLEER. The CDR3 DNA reads TGCGCCAGCAGCCAAGAGACAGGGCCGGGGGTTACTGAAGCTTTCTTT. Its translation: CASSQETGPGVTEAFF.

The chain links TRBV12-3 or TRBV12-4 to TRBJ2-3; D is unresolved. Trimming stripped 6 bases from V and 8 bases from J, with 9 bases between. The CDR3 length is 11 residues. For the CDR3, the DNA is TGTGCCAGCAGCGGGCGAGGTACGCAGTATTTT. It codes for CASSGRGTQYF.

The chain couples TRBV7-6 to TRBJ2-7; maybe TRBD2 (6 bases). V lost 9 bases to trimming and J lost 2 bases, with 11 bases between them. Germline-derived CDR1 and CDR2 are SGHVS and FNYEAQ. The CDR3 runs to 12 residues. CDR3 in amino acids: CARAGGTYEQYF. CDR3 DNA: TGTGCCAGAGCGGGTGGAACCTACGAGCAGTACTTC.

CDR3 sequence reads: CATCPDSYNEKLFF. The DNA for the CDR3 is TGTGCCACTTGCCCGGACAGCTATAATGAAAAACTGTTTTTT. The chain combines TRBV7-9 with TRBJ1-4, with a tentative D call TRBD1 (6 bases). V lost 10 bases and J 4 bases, leaving 16 bases between the germline ends. The germline gives CDR1 SEHNR, CDR2 FQNEAQ (reference sequence). This CDR3 has 14 amino acids.

This chain connects TRBV20-1 to TRBJ2-1, with D unresolved. CDR1 DFQATT and CDR2 SNEGSKA come from the germline V gene (reference sequence). This CDR3 comprises 8 residues. V was trimmed by 6 bases and J by 14 bases, leaving 8 bases between them. For the CDR3, the DNA is TGCAGTGCAGGAAGGGAGTTCTTC. Protein: CSAGREFF.

This chain links TRBV7-8 with TRBJ2-6; either TRBD1 or TRBD2 may supply D (5 bases each). Germline CDR1 SGHVS, CDR2 FQNEAQ. This CDR3 is 13 amino acids long. V lost 5 bases and J 9 bases, leaving 11 bases between the germline ends. CDR3: CASSTRGGNVLTF. The CDR3 nucleotides are TGTGCCAGCAGCACCCGGGGCGGCAACGTCCTGACTTTC.

This chain connects TRBV20-1 to TRBJ2-7; D unresolved. This CDR3 contains 12 residues. Germline V gene sequence: CDR1 DFQATT, CDR2 SNEGSKA (reference sequence). Trimming left V 5 bases short and J 2 bases short, with 10 bases between. CDR3 sequence: CSAQDKTYEQYF. The CDR3 region has the DNA TGCAGTGCTCAAGACAAGACCTACGAGCAGTACTTC.

The chain has TRBV29-1 and TRBJ2-5, with D possibly matching TRBD2 (5 bases). Germline V gives CDR1 SQVTM, CDR2 ANQGSEA. Trimming took off 4 bases at V and 7 bases at J, with 13 bases between the two ends. The CDR3 sequence is 12 residues long. CDR3: CSVVVGGGTQYF. The CDR3 region has the DNA TGCAGCGTTGTCGTAGGAGGCGGGACCCAGTACTTC.

This clonotype was observed a few times. CDR3 in amino acids: CASVNPGPSSGANVLTF. Written as DNA, the CDR3 is TGTGCCAGCGTAAACCCGGGACCCAGCTCTGGGGCCAACGTCCTGACTTTC. V is TRBV6-2 or TRBV6-3 and J is TRBJ2-6; D may match TRBD1 or TRBD2 (5 bases each). The V gene lost 8 bases and the J gene lost 0 bases, with 17 bases spanning the gap. Germline values: CDR1 MNHEY, CDR2 SVGEGT. The CDR3 contains 17 residues.

This clonotype turned up a few times. The gene calls are TRBV7-2 and TRBJ2-7; no clear D gene. From germline, CDR1 is SGHTA and CDR2 FQGNSA. This CDR3 spans 15 amino acids. Trimming pared 3 bases from V and 0 bases from J, leaving 12 bases between. This CDR3 is CASSFSAYTSYEQYF. The CDR3 nucleotides read TGTGCCAGCAGCTTTTCGGCCTACACCTCCTACGAGCAGTACTTC.

The rearrangement uses TRBV5-1 and TRBJ1-1; maybe TRBD1 (5 bases). V lost 0 bases, J lost 4 bases, and 19 bases lay in between. The CDR3 is 17 amino acids. The V gene's germline CDR1 is SGHRS and CDR2 YFSETQ. In nucleotides, the CDR3 is TGCGCCAGCAGCTTGGCTTGGACACAGGCGTCCGGCACTGAAGCTTTCTTT. Amino acids: CASSLAWTQASGTEAFF.

The chain is built from TRBV6-1 and TRBJ2-3, with D uncertain. This CDR3 has 13 residues. CDR1 is MNHNS and CDR2 is SASEGT in the germline V gene. The ends were cut back, 6 bases at V and 10 bases at J, with 17 bases in the middle. CDR3 nucleotides: TGTGCCAGCAGAGGAATCGAGACCCGGGCGCAGTATTTT. As protein: CASRGIETRAQYF.

The chain links TRBV7-2 to TRBJ2-7, with D tentatively TRBD2 (6 bases). Trimming left V 5 bases short and J 3 bases short, with 29 bases between. Germline V CDR1 and CDR2: SGHTA, FQGNSA. There are 19 residues in the CDR3. The CDR3 coding sequence is TGTGCCAGCAGCACGAGTAGGGGTCTGGCTAGCGCGGGTGTCTACGAGCAGTACTTC. Residues: CASSTSRGLASAGVYEQYF.

This clonotype was detected only a few times. V gene TRBV7-2 combines with J gene TRBJ2-7, with a tentative D call TRBD1 (5 bases). The V end lost 3 bases, the J end lost 7 bases, and 22 bases lay between the germline ends. This CDR3 contains 16 residues. The germline CDR1 and CDR2 sequences are SGHTA and FQGNSA. Written as DNA, the CDR3 is TGTGCCAGCAGCTTCTTCCGGACATTAGATTCAGGGGAGCAGTACTTC. Residues: CASSFFRTLDSGEQYF.

The chain couples TRBV20-1 to TRBJ1-2; D may be TRBD1 (5 bases). This CDR3 has 12 amino acids. From germline, CDR1 is DFQATT and CDR2 SNEGSKA (reference sequence). Trimming shortened V by 0 bases and J by 8 bases, and 10 bases separated the two germline ends. CDR3 loop: CSARESGGGYTF. The CDR3, as DNA: TGCAGTGCTAGAGAATCGGGGGGAGGCTACACCTTC.

The rearrangement links TRBV7-2 to TRBJ2-1, with 11 bases identical to TRBD2. This CDR3 is built from 17 residues. CDR1 is SGHTA and CDR2 is FQGNSA in the germline V gene. V lost 2 bases and J lost 4; bases outside the gene matches: 7. CDR3 sequence (DNA): TGTGCCAGCAGCTTAACGACGAGACTAGCGGGGTACAATGAGCAGTTCTTC. Amino acids: CASSLTTRLAGYNEQFF.

The gene calls are TRBV27 and TRBJ2-1; TRBD2 matches at 8 bases. CDR1 is MNHEY, CDR2 SMNVEV, per germline (reference sequence). V lost 5 bases, J lost 6 bases, and 6 bases stayed unmatched. This CDR3 is built from 14 residues. In DNA form, the CDR3 reads TGTGCCAGCAGTAGCGGGAGTCCCTTCAATGAGCAGTTCTTC. Protein product: CASSSGSPFNEQFF.

The DNA for the CDR3 is TGTGCCAGCTTGGGACTTAAGCAAGAGACCCAGTACTTC. It translates to CASLGLKQETQYF. V and J are TRBV6-5 and TRBJ2-5, with a tentative D call TRBD2 (6 bases). V gave up 8 bases and J gave up 2 bases, with 12 bases separating them. The germline CDR1 and CDR2 sequences are MNHEY and SVGAGI. The CDR3 length is 13 residues.

This clonotype showed up many times. The chain couples TRBV5-1 to TRBJ2-3, with TRBD2 identical over 9 bases. The CDR3 has 16 residues. From germline, CDR1 is SGHRS and CDR2 YFSETQ. V shed 5 bases, J shed 6 bases, and the junction held 13 bases outside the gene matches. The CDR3 DNA reads as TGCGCCAGCAGGCAGCGGGGGGCAGGGGATTCGGATACGCAGTATTTT. It specifies CASRQRGAGDSDTQYF.

The table lists this clonotype with a count of one. V and J are TRBV7-7 and TRBJ2-1, with TRBD2 identical over 12 bases. Germline CDR1 reads SSHAT; CDR2 reads FNYEAQ (reference sequence). V dropped 5 bases and J dropped 8; count of bases not matched to a gene: 7. The CDR3 sequence is 15 residues long. The CDR3 DNA reads as TGTGCCAGCAGCCAATCTAGCGGGGGGGCGCATGAGCAGTTCTTC. Its translation: CASSQSSGGAHEQFF.

The rearrangement uses TRBV4-3 and TRBJ2-7; 8 nucleotides line up with TRBD2. The CDR3 has 15 residues. Germline CDR1 is LGHNA and CDR2 is YSLEER. J gave up 2 bases and V 4 bases, and 7 bases lay outside the gene matches. The CDR3, as DNA: TGCGCCAGCAGCCTTCGGCGGGAGGATACCTACGAGCAGTACTTC. Translating it yields CASSLRREDTYEQYF.

This clonotype was counted once. This could be a read error, since a much larger clone is one nucleotide away. The chain uses TRBV11-2 and TRBJ2-1; D uncertain. The V end lost 2 bases, the J end lost 7 bases, and 3 bases lay between the germline ends. The CDR3 is 11 residues long. CDR1 and CDR2 (germline): SGHAT, FQNNGV. CDR3 residues: CASSLQNEQFF. The CDR3 DNA reads TGTGCCAGCAGCTTACAGAATGAGCAGTTCTTC.

V is TRBV21-1 and J is TRBJ1-3. TRBV21-1 is recorded as a pseudogene. The CDR3 runs to 14 residues. The DNA for the CDR3 is TGTGCCAGCAGCAACAAGATACCTGGAAACACCATATATTTT. Translated, it gives CASSNKIPGNTIYF.

CDR3 protein: CASSFLSSGSSYEQYF. The DNA of the CDR3 is TGTGCCAGCAGTTTCCTCTCTAGCGGGAGCTCCTACGAGCAGTACTTC. The chain couples TRBV28 to TRBJ2-7; 10 positions match TRBD2. Trimming at V came to 3 bases and at J to 0 bases, leaving 5 bases not matched to a gene. The CDR3 totals 16 residues. The germline CDR1 and CDR2 sequences are MDHEN and SYDVKM.

This clonotype came up a few times. The chain carries TRBV20-1 and TRBJ2-7; no clear D gene. Germline V gene lookup returns CDR1 DFQATT and CDR2 SNEGSKA (reference sequence). Trimming left V 6 bases short and J 4 bases short, with 16 bases between. The CDR3 loop spans 13 amino acids. The CDR3: CSAAGLDHYEQYF. CDR3 DNA: TGCAGTGCCGCCGGTCTAGATCATTACGAGCAGTACTTC.